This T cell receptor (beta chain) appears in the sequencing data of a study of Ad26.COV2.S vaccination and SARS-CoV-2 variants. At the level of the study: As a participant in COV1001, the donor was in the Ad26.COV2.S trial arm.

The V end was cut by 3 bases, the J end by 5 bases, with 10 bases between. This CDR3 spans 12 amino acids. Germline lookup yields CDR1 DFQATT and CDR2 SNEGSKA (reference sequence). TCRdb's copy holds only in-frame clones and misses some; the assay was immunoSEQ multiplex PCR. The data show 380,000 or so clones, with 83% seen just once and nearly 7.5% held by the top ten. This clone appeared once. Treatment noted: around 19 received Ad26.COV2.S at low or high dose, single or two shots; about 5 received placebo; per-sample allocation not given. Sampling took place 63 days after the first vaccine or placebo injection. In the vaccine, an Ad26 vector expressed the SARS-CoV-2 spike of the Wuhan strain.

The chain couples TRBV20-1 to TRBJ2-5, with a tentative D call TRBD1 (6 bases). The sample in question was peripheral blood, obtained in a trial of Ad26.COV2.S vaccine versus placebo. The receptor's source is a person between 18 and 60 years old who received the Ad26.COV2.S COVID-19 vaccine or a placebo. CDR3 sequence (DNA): TGCAGTGCTAGTCGACAGGAGGAGACCCAGTACTTC. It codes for CSASRQEETQYF.